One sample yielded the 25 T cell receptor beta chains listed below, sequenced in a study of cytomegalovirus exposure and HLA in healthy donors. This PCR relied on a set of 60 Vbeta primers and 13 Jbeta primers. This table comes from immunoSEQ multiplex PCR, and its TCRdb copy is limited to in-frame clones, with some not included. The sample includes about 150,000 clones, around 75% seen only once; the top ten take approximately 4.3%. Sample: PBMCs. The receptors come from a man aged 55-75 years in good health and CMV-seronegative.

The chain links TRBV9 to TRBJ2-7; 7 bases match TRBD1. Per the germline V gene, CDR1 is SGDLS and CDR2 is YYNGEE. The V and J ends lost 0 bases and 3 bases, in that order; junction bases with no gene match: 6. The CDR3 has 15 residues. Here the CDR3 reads CASSVDQTGNYEQYF. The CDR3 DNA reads TGTGCCAGCAGCGTAGATCAGACAGGGAACTACGAGCAGTACTTC.

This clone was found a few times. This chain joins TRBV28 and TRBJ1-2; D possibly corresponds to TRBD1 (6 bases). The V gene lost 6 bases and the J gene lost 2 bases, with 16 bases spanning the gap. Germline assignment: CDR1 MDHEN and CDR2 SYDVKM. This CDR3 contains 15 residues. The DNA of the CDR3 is TGTGCCAGCAGCCTAGGGGGGGCCCAAAACTATGGCTACACCTTC. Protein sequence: CASSLGGAQNYGYTF.

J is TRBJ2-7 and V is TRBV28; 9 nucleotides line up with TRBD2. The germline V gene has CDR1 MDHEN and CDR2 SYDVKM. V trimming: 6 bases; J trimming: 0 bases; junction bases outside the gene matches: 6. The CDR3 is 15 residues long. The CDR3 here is CASSRATSGSYEQYF. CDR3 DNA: TGTGCCAGCAGCCGCGCGACTAGCGGCTCCTACGAGCAGTACTTC.

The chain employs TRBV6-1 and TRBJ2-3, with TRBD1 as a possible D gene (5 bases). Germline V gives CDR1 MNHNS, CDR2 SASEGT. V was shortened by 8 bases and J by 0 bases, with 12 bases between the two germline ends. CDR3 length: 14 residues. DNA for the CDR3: TGTGCCAGCCTGATAGGGGCTAGCACAGATACGCAGTATTTT. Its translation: CASLIGASTDTQYF.

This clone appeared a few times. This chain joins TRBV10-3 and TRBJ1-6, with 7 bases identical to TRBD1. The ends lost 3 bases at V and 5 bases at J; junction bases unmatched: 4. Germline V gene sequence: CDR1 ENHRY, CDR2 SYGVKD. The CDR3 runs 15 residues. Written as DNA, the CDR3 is TGTGCCATCAGTGATGGCCAGGGGGATAATTCACCCCTCCACTTT. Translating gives CAISDGQGDNSPLHF.

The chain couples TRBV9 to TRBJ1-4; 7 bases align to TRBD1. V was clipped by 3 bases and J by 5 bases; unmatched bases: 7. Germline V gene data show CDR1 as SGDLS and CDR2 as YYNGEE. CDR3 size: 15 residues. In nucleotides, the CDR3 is TGTGCCAGCAGCGGACCGGGACAGAGCAATGAAAAACTGTTTTTT. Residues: CASSGPGQSNEKLFF.

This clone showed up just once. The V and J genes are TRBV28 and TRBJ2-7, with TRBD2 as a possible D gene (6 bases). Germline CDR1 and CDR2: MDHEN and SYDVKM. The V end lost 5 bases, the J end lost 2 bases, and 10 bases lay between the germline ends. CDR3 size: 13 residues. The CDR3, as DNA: TGTGCCAGCAGTCGGGACTTTACCTACGAGCAGTACTTC. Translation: CASSRDFTYEQYF.

The CDR3 sequence is CASSLIDRERETQYF. The DNA of the CDR3 is TGTGCCAGCAGCTTGATCGACAGGGAGCGAGAGACCCAGTACTTC. The V call is TRBV5-6, the J call TRBJ2-5, with TRBD1 matching over 7 bases. The J segment lost 4 bases and the V segment lost 1 base, leaving 7 bases of the junction unmatched. The CDR3 extends over 15 amino acids. Germline loops: CDR1 SGHDT, CDR2 YYEEEE.

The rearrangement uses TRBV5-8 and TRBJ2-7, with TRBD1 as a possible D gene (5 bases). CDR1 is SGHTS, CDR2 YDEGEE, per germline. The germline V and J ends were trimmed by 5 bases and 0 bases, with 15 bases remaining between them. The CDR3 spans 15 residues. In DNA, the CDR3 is TGTGCCAGCAGTAGGGGCACCACCATCTCCTACGAGCAGTACTTC. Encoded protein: CASSRGTTISYEQYF.

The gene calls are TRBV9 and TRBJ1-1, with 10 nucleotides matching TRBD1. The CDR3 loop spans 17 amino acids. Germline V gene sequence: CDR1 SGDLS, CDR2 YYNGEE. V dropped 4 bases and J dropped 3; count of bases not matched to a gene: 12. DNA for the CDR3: TGTGCCAGCAGCCCACGGGACAGGGGCCTCGGAGACACTGAAGCTTTCTTT. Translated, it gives CASSPRDRGLGDTEAFF.

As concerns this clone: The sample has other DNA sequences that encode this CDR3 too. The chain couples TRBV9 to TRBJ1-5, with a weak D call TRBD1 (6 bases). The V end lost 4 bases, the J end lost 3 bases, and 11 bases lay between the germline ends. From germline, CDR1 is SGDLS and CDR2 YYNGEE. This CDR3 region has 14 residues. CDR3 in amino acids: CASSPTGNNQPQHF. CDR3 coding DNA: TGTGCCAGCAGCCCAACAGGGAACAATCAGCCCCAGCATTTT.

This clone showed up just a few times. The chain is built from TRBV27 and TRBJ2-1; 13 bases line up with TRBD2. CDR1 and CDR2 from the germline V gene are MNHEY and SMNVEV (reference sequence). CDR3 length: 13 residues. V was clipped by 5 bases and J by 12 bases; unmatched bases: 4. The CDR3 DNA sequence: TGTGCCAGCAGTCCGGGACTAGCGGGGTGGCAGTTCTTC. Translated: CASSPGLAGWQFF.

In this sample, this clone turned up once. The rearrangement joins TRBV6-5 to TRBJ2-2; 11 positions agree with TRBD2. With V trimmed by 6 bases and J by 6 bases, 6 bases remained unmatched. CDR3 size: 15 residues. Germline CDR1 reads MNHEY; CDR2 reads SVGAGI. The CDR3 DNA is TGTGCCAGCAGGTTAGCGGGAGGGCTCGCCGGGGAGCTGTTTTTT. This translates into CASRLAGGLAGELFF.

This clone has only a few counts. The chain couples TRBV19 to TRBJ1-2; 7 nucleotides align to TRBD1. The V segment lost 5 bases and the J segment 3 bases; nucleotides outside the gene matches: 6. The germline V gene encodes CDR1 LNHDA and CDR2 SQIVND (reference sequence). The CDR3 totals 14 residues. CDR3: CASSPTGEDYGYTF. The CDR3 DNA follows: TGTGCCAGTAGTCCCACAGGGGAAGACTATGGCTACACCTTC.

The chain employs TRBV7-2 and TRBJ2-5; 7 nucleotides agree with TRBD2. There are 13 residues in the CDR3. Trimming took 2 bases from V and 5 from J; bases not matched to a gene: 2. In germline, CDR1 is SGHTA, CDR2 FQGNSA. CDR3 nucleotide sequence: TGTGCCAGCAGCTTAAGCGGGGTGGAGACCCAGTACTTC. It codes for CASSLSGVETQYF.

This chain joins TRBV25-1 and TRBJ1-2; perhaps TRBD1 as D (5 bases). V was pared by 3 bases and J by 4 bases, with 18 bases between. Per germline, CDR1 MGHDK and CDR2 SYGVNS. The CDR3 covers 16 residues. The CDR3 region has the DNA TGTGCCAGCAGTGATTCTGGGGCTCCATTTCCCTATGGCTACACCTTC. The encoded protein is CASSDSGAPFPYGYTF.

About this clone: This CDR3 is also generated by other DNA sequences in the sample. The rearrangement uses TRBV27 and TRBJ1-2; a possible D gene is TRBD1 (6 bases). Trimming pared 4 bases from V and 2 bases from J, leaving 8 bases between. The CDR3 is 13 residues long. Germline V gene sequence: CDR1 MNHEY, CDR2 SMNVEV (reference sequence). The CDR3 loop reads CASSSTGNYGYTF. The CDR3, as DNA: TGTGCCAGCAGTTCCACAGGGAACTATGGCTACACCTTC.

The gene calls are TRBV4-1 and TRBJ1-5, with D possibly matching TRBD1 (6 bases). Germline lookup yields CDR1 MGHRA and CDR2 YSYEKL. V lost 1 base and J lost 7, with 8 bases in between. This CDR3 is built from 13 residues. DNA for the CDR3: TGCGCCAGCAGCCAAGTTCAGGGGCAGCCCCAGCATTTT. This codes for CASSQVQGQPQHF.

The CDR3 reads CASSLDRGEQYF. The CDR3 region has the DNA TGCGCCAGCAGCTTGGACAGGGGCGAGCAGTACTTC. This chain links TRBV5-1 with TRBJ2-7; 7 bases map to TRBD1. Germline V CDR1 and CDR2: SGHRS, YFSETQ. After removal of 0 bases from V and 6 bases from J, the junction contained 0 bases not matched to a gene. This CDR3 region has 12 residues. Supplemented by reference TRBV5-1 and TRBJ2-7, the full variable domain reads KAGVTQTPRYLIKTRGQQVTLSCSPISGHRSVSWYQQTPGQGLQFLFEYFSETQRNKGNFPGRFSGRQFSNSRSEMNVSTLELGDSALYLCASSLDRGEQYFGPGTRLTVT.

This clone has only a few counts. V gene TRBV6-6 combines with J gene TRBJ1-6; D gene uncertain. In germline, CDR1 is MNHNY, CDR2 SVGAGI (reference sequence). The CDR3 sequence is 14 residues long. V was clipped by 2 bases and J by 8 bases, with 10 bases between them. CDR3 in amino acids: CASSYQGRDSPLHF. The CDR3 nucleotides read TGTGCCAGCAGTTACCAAGGGAGGGATTCACCCCTCCACTTT.

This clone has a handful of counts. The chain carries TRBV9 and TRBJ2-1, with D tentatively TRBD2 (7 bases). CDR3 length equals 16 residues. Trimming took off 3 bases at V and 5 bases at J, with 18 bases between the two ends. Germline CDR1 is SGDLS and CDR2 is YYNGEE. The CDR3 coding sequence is TGTGCCAGCAGCGCACGAGGGGGGGGCAACGACAATGAGCAGTTCTTC. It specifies CASSARGGGNDNEQFF. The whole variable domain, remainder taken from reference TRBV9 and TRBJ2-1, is DSGVTQTPKHLITATGQRVTLRCSPRSGDLSVYWYQQSLDQGLQFLIQYYNGEERAKGNILERFSAQQFPDLHSELNLSSLELGDSALYFCASSARGGGNDNEQFFGPGTRLTVL.

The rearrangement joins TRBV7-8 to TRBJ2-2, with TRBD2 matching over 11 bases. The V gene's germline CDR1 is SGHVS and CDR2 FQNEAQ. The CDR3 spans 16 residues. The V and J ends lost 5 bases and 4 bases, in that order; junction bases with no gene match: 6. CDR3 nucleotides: TGTGCCAGCAGCCTGGGGACTAGCGGTCCCACCGGGGAGCTGTTTTTT. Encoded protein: CASSLGTSGPTGELFF. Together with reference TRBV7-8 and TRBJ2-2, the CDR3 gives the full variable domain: GAGVSQSPRYKVAKRGQDVALRCDPISGHVSLFWYQQALGQGPEFLTYFQNEAQLDKSGLPSDRFFAERPEGSVSTLKIQRTQQEDSAVYLCASSLGTSGPTGELFFGEGSRLTVL.

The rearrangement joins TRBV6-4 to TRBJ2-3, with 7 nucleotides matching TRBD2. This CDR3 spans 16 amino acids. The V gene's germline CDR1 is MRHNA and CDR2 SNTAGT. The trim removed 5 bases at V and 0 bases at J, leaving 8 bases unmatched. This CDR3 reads CASSRDYLLSTDTQYF. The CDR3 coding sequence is TGTGCCAGCAGTCGGGACTATCTTTTGAGCACAGATACGCAGTATTTT.

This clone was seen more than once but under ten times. The CDR3 region is CASREQAGNTIYF. CDR3 DNA sequence: TGTGCCAGCAGAGAGCAGGCTGGAAACACCATATATTTT. V usage is TRBV25-1 and J usage is TRBJ1-3; D call uncertain. The CDR3 contains 13 residues. V was pared by 6 bases and J by 2 bases, with 8 bases between. Germline CDR1 MGHDK, CDR2 SYGVNS.

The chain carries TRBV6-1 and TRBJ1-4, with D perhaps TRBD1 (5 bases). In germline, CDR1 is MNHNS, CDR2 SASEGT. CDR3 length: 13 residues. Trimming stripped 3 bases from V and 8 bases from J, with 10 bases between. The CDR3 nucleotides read TGTGCCAGCAGTGAGGGCAGGGTCGAAAAACTGTTTTTT. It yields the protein CASSEGRVEKLFF.